This entry is about one T cell receptor (beta chain). Its antigen remains unidentified. Naive CD8 isolation took CD45RO-negative cells positively selected for CCR7 and excluded terminally differentiated effector memory CD45RA+ cells. Caucasian adults residing in Nashville, Tennessee made up all the donors. The sample belongs to a study of shared clonotypes between healthy human individuals. Study-wide points: Relative to clonotypes present in all four donors, those not shared had lower generation probabilities.

Trimming took off 5 bases at V and 5 bases at J, with 12 bases between the two ends. Germline V gene sequence: CDR1 MNHEY, CDR2 SMNVEV (reference sequence). This CDR3 is 14 amino acids long. Some clones are missing from TCRdb's copy, which holds only in-frame ones; the method was immunoSEQ multiplex PCR. The profile shows about 2 million clones, less than 95% of them singletons. The chain has TRBV27 and TRBJ1-4, with a possible D match to TRBD1 (6 bases). The TCR sequence derives from a man aged 18 to 29 in good health. What was sequenced was naive CD8+ T cells sorted from blood. The CDR3 sequence: CASSPQGSNEKLFF. The CDR3 DNA is TGTGCCAGCAGTCCCCAGGGGAGCAATGAAAAACTGTTTTTT.